This TCR beta chain originates from a study of CD8+ T cells in alopecia areata. Turning to the study itself: Oral tofacitinib (5 to 10 mg twice daily) was administered to treated patients. Whole-study results and caveats: Relative to mice, TCR sharing across patients was less clear, a difference possibly HLA-related.

A single count supports this clone. Its target is not known. It was cDNA, reverse transcribed from extracted RNA, that served as the sequencing template. Only in-frame clones appear in the TCRdb table, and some are missing; sequencing was by immunoSEQ multiplex PCR. Altogether around 140,000 clones are present, approximately 49% being singletons, with the ten largest covering roughly a sixth. The investigators collected lesional scalp punch biopsies and peripheral blood from alopecia areata patients. Cell sorting was applied to PBMCs, and CD4+ and CD8+ T cells were collected. The germline V gene encodes CDR1 MNHEY and CDR2 SMNVEV (reference sequence). Deletions cut 6 bases from V and 3 bases from J, with 19 bases between. This CDR3 contains 16 residues.

The sequences come from CD8+ T cells sorted from blood, collected at week 0. The J gene is TRBJ2-3, the V gene TRBV27, with D possibly being TRBD2 (5 bases). This sequence was found in a human donor with alopecia areata. The CDR3 region is CASSPSIGEWTDTQYF. DNA for the CDR3: TGTGCCAGCAGCCCCTCTATCGGGGAATGGACAGATACGCAGTATTTT.